This is a list of T cell receptor beta chains from one sample in a study of Tregs in tolerant kidney transplant recipients. TCRdb's copy holds only in-frame clones and misses some; the assay was immunoSEQ multiplex PCR. The table has about 240,000 clones, more than 65% seen once; the top ten hold around 0.6%. Input material: CD4+ T cells from blood. These receptors were taken from a human donor in good health. Both conserved end residues are part of each CDR3. Fields, in order: clone size, J gene, D gene, V gene, CDR3 protein, CDR3 DNA. D genes are given only for firm matches. Not every row has a clone size; where given, it reads once, few, many or a size class.

size: .; J: TRBJ1-2; D: .; V: TRBV4-1; CDR3: CASSQVGSANYGYTF; DNA: TGCGCCAGCAGCCAAGTTGGATCGGCTAACTATGGCTACACCTTC
size: .; J: TRBJ2-3; D: TRBD2; V: TRBV18; CDR3: CASSPPSGDTQYF; DNA: TGTGCCAGCTCACCACCTAGCGGGGATACGCAGTATTTT
size: .; J: TRBJ1-3; D: TRBD1; V: TRBV19; CDR3: CATSDPGTGDGNTIYF; DNA: TGTGCCACCTCCGACCCGGGGACAGGGGATGGAAACACCATATATTTT
size: .; J: TRBJ2-2; D: TRBD1; V: TRBV9; CDR3: CASSSHAGGGTGELFF; DNA: TGTGCCAGCAGCTCACATGCAGGGGGCGGTACCGGGGAGCTGTTTTTT
size: .; J: TRBJ2-5; D: .; V: TRBV7-3; CDR3: CASSPPWVVQETQYF; DNA: TGTGCCAGCAGCCCCCCTTGGGTGGTCCAAGAGACCCAGTACTTC
size: .; J: TRBJ2-1; D: TRBD2; V: TRBV5-1; CDR3: CASRSSGGSSYNEQFF; DNA: TGCGCCAGCAGATCTAGCGGGGGGTCCTCCTACAATGAGCAGTTCTTC
size: .; J: TRBJ2-7; D: .; V: TRBV18; CDR3: CASSPSGQVHEQYF; DNA: TGTGCCAGCTCACCCTCGGGACAAGTCCACGAGCAGTACTTC
size: few; J: TRBJ2-4; D: TRBD2; V: TRBV27; CDR3: CASSLGLAVAKNIQYF; DNA: TGTGCCAGCAGTCTGGGACTAGCGGTAGCCAAAAACATTCAGTACTTC
size: .; J: TRBJ1-3; D: TRBD1; V: TRBV11-2; CDR3: CASSLGQGRNTIYF; DNA: TGTGCCAGCAGCTTGGGACAGGGGAGAAACACCATATATTTT
size: few; J: TRBJ1-1; D: .; V: TRBV7-3; CDR3: CASSPTSGVAEAFF; DNA: TGTGCCAGCAGCCCCACCTCAGGGGTAGCTGAAGCTTTCTTT
size: few; J: TRBJ1-5; D: .; V: TRBV5-4; CDR3: CASSLGSAQPQHF; DNA: TGTGCCAGCAGCTTGGGTTCAGCTCAGCCCCAGCATTTT
size: .; J: TRBJ2-7; D: TRBD2; V: TRBV7-7; CDR3: CASSPTQILAGGPGEQYF; DNA: TGTGCCAGCAGCCCAACTCAAATACTAGCGGGAGGGCCGGGGGAGCAGTACTTC
size: .; J: TRBJ2-7; D: TRBD1; V: TRBV6-5; CDR3: CASRGDRGWYEQYF; DNA: TGTGCCAGCAGGGGGGACAGGGGTTGGTACGAGCAGTACTTC
size: .; J: TRBJ2-5; D: .; V: TRBV18; CDR3: CASSPFTGFGETQYF; DNA: TGTGCCAGCTCACCGTTCACAGGGTTCGGAGAGACCCAGTACTTC
size: .; J: TRBJ2-5; D: TRBD2; V: TRBV6-1; CDR3: CASSDHSAGGFQETQYF; DNA: TGTGCCAGCAGTGACCATTCGGCGGGGGGGTTCCAAGAGACCCAGTACTTC
size: .; J: TRBJ2-7; D: .; V: TRBV11-2; CDR3: CASSLVTDSSSYEQYF; DNA: TGTGCCAGCAGCTTAGTAACCGACAGCAGCTCCTACGAGCAGTACTTC
size: .; J: TRBJ2-4; D: .; V: TRBV6-6; CDR3: CASSGQWETIQYF; DNA: TGTGCCAGCAGCGGACAGTGGGAGACCATTCAGTACTTC
size: .; J: TRBJ1-1; D: TRBD1; V: TRBV9; CDR3: CASSASTGGITEAFF; DNA: TGTGCCAGCAGCGCCTCGACAGGGGGGATCACTGAAGCTTTCTTT
size: .; J: TRBJ2-1; D: .; V: TRBV12-1; CDR3: CAGRDGLAGFNEQFF; DNA: TGTGCCGGCCGGGATGGACTAGCGGGGTTTAATGAGCAGTTCTTC
size: .; J: TRBJ2-5; D: TRBD2; V: TRBV7-2; CDR3: CASSRVGGGGETQYF; DNA: TGTGCCAGCAGCCGAGTCGGCGGGGGGGGAGAGACCCAGTACTTC
size: .; J: TRBJ1-2; D: .; V: TRBV28; CDR3: CASRSGQPYGYTF; DNA: TGTGCCAGCAGATCAGGACAGCCCTATGGCTACACCTTC
size: .; J: TRBJ1-2; D: .; V: TRBV14; CDR3: CASSVAGSGNYGYTF; DNA: TGTGCCAGCAGCGTCGCAGGGAGTGGGAACTATGGCTACACCTTC
size: .; J: TRBJ2-3; D: .; V: TRBV27; CDR3: CASRSPGRGRRDTQYF; DNA: TGTGCCAGCAGGAGTCCAGGGCGGGGGCGGAGGGATACGCAGTATTTT
size: .; J: TRBJ1-1; D: .; V: TRBV28; CDR3: CASSFGPNGREAFF; DNA: TGTGCCAGCAGTTTTGGGCCAAACGGTCGGGAAGCTTTCTTT
size: once; J: TRBJ2-3; D: .; V: TRBV11-2; CDR3: CASSLDGGADTQYF; DNA: TGTGCCAGCAGCCTGGACGGCGGGGCAGATACGCAGTATTTT
size: .; J: TRBJ1-4; D: TRBD1; V: TRBV5-1; CDR3: CASSLWTGRNEKLFF; DNA: TGCGCCAGCAGCTTATGGACAGGACGAAATGAAAAACTGTTTTTT
size: .; J: TRBJ1-2; D: TRBD1; V: TRBV6-5; CDR3: CASSYGGQRNYGYTF; DNA: TGTGCCAGCAGTTACGGGGGACAGAGGAACTATGGCTACACCTTC
size: few; J: TRBJ1-2; D: TRBD1; V: TRBV6-5; CDR3: CASSYQTRDSHYGYTF; DNA: TGTGCCAGCAGTTACCAAACCCGGGACAGTCACTATGGCTACACCTTC
size: once; J: TRBJ2-5; D: .; V: TRBV18; CDR3: CASEQVRGQETQYF; DNA: TGTGCCAGCGAACAAGTGCGGGGGCAGGAGACCCAGTACTTC
size: .; J: TRBJ1-3; D: .; V: TRBV6-5; CDR3: CASSPGGGRTIYF; DNA: TGTGCCAGCAGTCCTGGCGGGGGAAGGACCATATATTTT
size: .; J: TRBJ1-5; D: .; V: TRBV30; CDR3: CAWSTGTLGPSNQPQHF; DNA: TGTGCCTGGAGTACCGGGACCCTGGGCCCTAGCAATCAGCCCCAGCATTTT
size: .; J: TRBJ1-3; D: .; V: TRBV2; CDR3: CASSDPGYSGNTIYF; DNA: TGTGCCAGCAGTGACCCAGGGTACTCTGGAAACACCATATATTTT
size: .; J: TRBJ2-4; D: TRBD2; V: TRBV7-9; CDR3: CASSLGAGSLLDIQYF; DNA: TGTGCCAGCAGCTTAGGAGCGGGGTCCCTCTTGGACATTCAGTACTTC
size: .; J: TRBJ1-3; D: TRBD1; V: TRBV2; CDR3: CASNTGGISGNTIYF; DNA: TGTGCCAGCAATACAGGGGGTATCTCTGGAAACACCATATATTTT
size: .; J: TRBJ2-3; D: TRBD2; V: TRBV7-2; CDR3: CASSPLAGVGDTQYF; DNA: TGTGCCAGCAGCCCGTTAGCGGGGGTAGGAGATACGCAGTATTTT
size: .; J: TRBJ1-2; D: .; V: TRBV4-1; CDR3: CASSQASFNYGYTF; DNA: TGCGCCAGCAGCCAAGCCTCTTTTAACTATGGCTACACCTTC
size: .; J: TRBJ2-5; D: TRBD2; V: TRBV19; CDR3: CASSIPALAGGGSETQYF; DNA: TGTGCCAGTAGTATCCCGGCCCTAGCGGGAGGGGGGAGTGAGACCCAGTACTTC
size: once; J: TRBJ2-5; D: TRBD2; V: TRBV6-1; CDR3: CASSDRLTSGSKGTQYF; DNA: TGTGCCAGCAGTGATCGCCTGACTAGCGGGAGCAAAGGGACCCAGTACTTC
size: .; J: TRBJ1-5; D: .; V: TRBV15; CDR3: CATSRGRVSNLPQHF; DNA: TGTGCCACCAGCAGAGGCAGGGTTAGCAATCTGCCCCAGCATTTT
size: .; J: TRBJ2-7; D: TRBD2; V: TRBV29-1; CDR3: CSVEDAGTSPYEQYF; DNA: TGCAGCGTTGAAGATGCCGGGACTAGCCCGTACGAGCAGTACTTC
size: .; J: TRBJ1-1; D: .; V: TRBV2; CDR3: CASSLGPSTEAFF; DNA: TGTGCCAGCAGTCTGGGCCCCTCGACTGAAGCTTTCTTT
size: .; J: TRBJ1-4; D: TRBD1; V: TRBV6-1; CDR3: CASSNRDRGIEKLFF; DNA: TGTGCCAGCAGTAACCGGGACAGGGGGATCGAAAAACTGTTTTTT
size: .; J: TRBJ2-5; D: TRBD2; V: TRBV6-1; CDR3: CASRLAGETQYF; DNA: TGTGCCTCCCGACTAGCGGGAGAGACCCAGTACTTC
size: .; J: TRBJ1-3; D: .; V: TRBV6-5; CDR3: CASSYGSRGSGNTIYF; DNA: TGTGCCAGCAGTTACGGGAGTAGGGGTTCGGGAAACACCATATATTTT
size: once; J: TRBJ2-1; D: .; V: TRBV19; CDR3: CASSIDRGAYNEQFF; DNA: TGTGCCAGTAGTATAGACAGGGGTGCCTACAATGAGCAGTTCTTC
size: .; J: TRBJ2-7; D: .; V: TRBV4-1; CDR3: CASSQRQDSYEQYF; DNA: TGCGCCAGCAGCCAAAGGCAGGATTCCTACGAGCAGTACTTC
size: .; J: TRBJ1-5; D: .; V: TRBV19; CDR3: CASSTLGPNQPQHF; DNA: TGTGCCAGTAGTACCCTGGGGCCCAATCAGCCCCAGCATTTT
size: once; J: TRBJ1-2; D: .; V: TRBV6-5; CDR3: CASSTDALGRGYTF; DNA: TGTGCCAGCAGTACGGATGCCTTAGGTCGGGGCTACACCTTC
size: .; J: TRBJ1-1; D: .; V: TRBV7-9; CDR3: CASSAPGQRRFLNTEAFF; DNA: TGTGCCAGCAGCGCCCCGGGGCAGCGCCGATTTTTGAACACTGAAGCTTTCTTT
size: few; J: TRBJ2-5; D: .; V: TRBV5-1; CDR3: CASSLSETQYF; DNA: TGCGCCAGCAGCTTGTCAGAGACCCAGTACTTC
size: .; J: TRBJ1-2; D: .; V: TRBV2; CDR3: CASRRDDGYTF; DNA: TGTGCCAGCAGGAGGGACGATGGCTACACCTTC
size: .; J: TRBJ1-1; D: .; V: TRBV20-1; CDR3: CSVQESTEAFF; DNA: TGCAGTGTCCAGGAATCCACTGAAGCTTTCTTT
size: once; J: TRBJ1-5; D: .; V: TRBV19; CDR3: CASSFQFSTSNQPQHF; DNA: TGTGCCAGTAGTTTTCAGTTTTCAACTAGCAATCAGCCCCAGCATTTT
size: .; J: TRBJ1-4; D: .; V: TRBV10-3; CDR3: CATGGLGTNEKLFF; DNA: TGTGCCACCGGAGGACTCGGAACTAATGAAAAACTGTTTTTT
size: .; J: TRBJ1-2; D: .; V: TRBV19; CDR3: CAGTKDGYGYTF; DNA: TGTGCCGGGACAAAGGACGGATATGGCTACACCTTC
size: .; J: TRBJ2-5; D: TRBD1; V: TRBV5-1; CDR3: CASSFGTGRWETQYF; DNA: TGCGCCAGCAGCTTCGGGACAGGGAGGTGGGAGACCCAGTACTTC
size: .; J: TRBJ1-2; D: TRBD1; V: TRBV2; CDR3: CASSNRIPTGSNGYTF; DNA: TGTGCCAGCAGTAACCGGATCCCGACAGGGAGTAATGGCTACACCTTC
size: .; J: TRBJ2-5; D: TRBD1; V: TRBV25-1; CDR3: CASKGIGQGLGTQYF; DNA: TGTGCCAGCAAAGGAATAGGACAGGGGCTTGGGACCCAGTACTTC
size: .; J: TRBJ1-1; D: .; V: TRBV4-1; CDR3: CASSQYKWGTGNTEAFF; DNA: TGCGCCAGCAGCCAGTACAAGTGGGGGACGGGGAACACTGAAGCTTTCTTT